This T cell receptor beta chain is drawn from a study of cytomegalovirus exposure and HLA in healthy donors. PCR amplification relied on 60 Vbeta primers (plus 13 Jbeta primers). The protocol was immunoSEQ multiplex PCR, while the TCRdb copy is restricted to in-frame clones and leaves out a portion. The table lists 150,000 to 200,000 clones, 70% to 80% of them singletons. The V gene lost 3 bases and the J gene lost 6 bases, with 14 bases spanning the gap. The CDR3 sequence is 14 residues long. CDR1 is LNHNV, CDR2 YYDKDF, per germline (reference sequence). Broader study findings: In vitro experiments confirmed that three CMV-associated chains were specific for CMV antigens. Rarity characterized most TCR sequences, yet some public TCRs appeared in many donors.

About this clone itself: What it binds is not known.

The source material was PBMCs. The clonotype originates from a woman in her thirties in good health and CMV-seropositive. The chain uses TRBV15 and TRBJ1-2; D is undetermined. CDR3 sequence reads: CATSSDSGLNGYTF. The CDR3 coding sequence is TGTGCCACCAGCAGTGACTCGGGGTTGAATGGCTACACCTTC.